This passage covers 21 T cell receptor beta chains from one sample sequenced in a study of monozygotic twins with inflammatory bowel disease. TCRdb derives one entry per CDR3 protein from the 5' RACE reads, leaving out DNA. Its clone listing holds roughly 300,000 distinct CDR3 sequences. The sequenced sample consisted of blood. The receptors stem from a human donor with ulcerative colitis or Crohn's disease, or a healthy co-twin of an affected twin (not recorded which).

The chain carries TRBV18 and TRBJ1-2. The germline V gene has CDR1 KGHSH and CDR2 LQKENI. CDR3 length equals 15 residues. The CDR3 sequence: CASSPSSLPVDGYTF.

The rearrangement joins TRBV3-1 to TRBJ2-3; without DNA, the TCRdb call of TRBD2 cannot be checked. The CDR3 runs 16 residues. Germline V CDR1 and CDR2: LGHDT, YNNKEL (reference sequence). The CDR3 region is CASSQHLAESTDTQYF.

V usage is TRBV12-3 or TRBV12-4 and J usage is TRBJ1-2. This CDR3 is 13 amino acids long. The CDR3 loop is CASSINTRSGYTF.

V is TRBV18 and J is TRBJ1-3; the TRBD1 assignment by TCRdb is unverifiable without DNA. CDR3 length: 19 residues. Germline V CDR1 and CDR2: KGHSH, LQKENI. CDR3 protein: CASSPLSHGTASSGNTIYF.

The rearrangement links TRBV6-4 to TRBJ2-3; TCRdb's D call of TRBD2 is untestable without DNA. Germline CDR1 reads MRHNA; CDR2 reads SNTAGT. There are 14 residues in the CDR3. CDR3 loop: CASSPGLPTDTQYF.

V usage is TRBV27 and J usage is TRBJ1-2; the TRBD1 assignment by TCRdb is unverifiable without DNA. The CDR3 runs to 13 residues. CDR1 is MNHEY, CDR2 SMNVEV, per germline (reference sequence). The CDR3: CASKVETGGQYTF.

CDR3: CASSSGTFGYTF. The chain is built from TRBV7-2 and TRBJ1-2; TCRdb calls TRBD1, which cannot be checked without DNA. Germline V gene sequence: CDR1 SGHTA, CDR2 FQGNSA. CDR3 length: 12 residues.

The V and J genes are TRBV25-1 and TRBJ1-5. The CDR3 runs to 14 residues. CDR1 MGHDK and CDR2 SYGVNS come from the germline V gene. CDR3 amino acids: CASSEVGGNQPQHF.

The chain is built from TRBV20-1 and TRBJ2-1. Per germline, CDR1 DFQATT and CDR2 SNEGSKA (reference sequence). This CDR3 spans 12 amino acids. The CDR3 reads CSASSGSNEQFF.

The CDR3 loop is CASSFSTTNTGELFF. This rearrangement joins TRBV7-2 to TRBJ2-2. This CDR3 is built from 15 residues. Germline values: CDR1 SGHTA, CDR2 FQGNSA.

The chain recombines TRBV2 with TRBJ2-1; TCRdb's D call, TRBD2, is unchecked because there is no DNA. CDR1 and CDR2 (germline): SNHLY, FYNNEI. There are 14 residues in the CDR3. The CDR3 protein is CASSGSTSGGEQFF.

J is TRBJ2-2 and V is TRBV5-1; lacking DNA, the TRBD1 call made by TCRdb goes unchecked. This CDR3 has 16 residues. Per germline, CDR1 SGHRS and CDR2 YFSETQ. This chain's CDR3 is CASSPSWTGPSSFPYF.

The rearrangement joins TRBV20-1 to TRBJ2-7; the D call from TCRdb, TRBD1, cannot be confirmed without DNA. Germline lookup yields CDR1 DFQATT and CDR2 SNEGSKA (reference sequence). The CDR3 consists of 15 residues. CDR3 protein: CSASAQENFYYEQYF.

V usage is TRBV7-2 and J usage is TRBJ2-3; TCRdb selects TRBD1, and the lack of DNA leaves this call unchecked. This CDR3 region has 15 residues. From germline, CDR1 is SGHTA and CDR2 FQGNSA. CDR3 in amino acids: CASSWPRTSTDTQYF.

The rearrangement links TRBV7-2 to TRBJ2-3; TCRdb's D gene call, TRBD1, goes unchecked for lack of DNA. The germline CDR1 and CDR2 sequences are SGHTA and FQGNSA. The CDR3 runs 14 residues. CDR3 region: CASSRQGRTDTQYF.

This chain's CDR3 is CASSQLRGAVTENIQYF. This chain uses TRBV4-2 with TRBJ2-4; TCRdb calls TRBD1, which cannot be checked without DNA. Germline assignment: CDR1 LGHNA and CDR2 YNFKEQ. The CDR3 length is 17 residues.

The rearrangement joins TRBV18 to TRBJ1-5; as DNA is missing, the TRBD1 call by TCRdb cannot be tested. The CDR3 is 14 amino acids. Germline loops: CDR1 KGHSH, CDR2 LQKENI. The CDR3 reads CASSPLMGDQPQHF.

The chain joins TRBV29-1 to TRBJ2-1; TCRdb gives TRBD2 as the D gene, but with no DNA this cannot be confirmed. Germline V gives CDR1 SQVTM, CDR2 ANQGSEA. This CDR3 has 13 residues. CDR3: CGGLASSYNEQFF.

The chain links TRBV5-6 to TRBJ2-2; the D gene TCRdb calls, TRBD1, cannot be checked with no DNA. The CDR3 contains 15 residues. Germline lookup yields CDR1 SGHDT and CDR2 YYEEEE. This CDR3 reads CASSLAVTLGGELFF.

V usage is TRBV12-3 or TRBV12-4 and J usage is TRBJ2-1; TCRdb outputs TRBD2, but without DNA this stays unchecked. The CDR3 runs 17 residues. The CDR3 sequence is CASSSGLAGGEYNEQFF.

This rearrangement joins TRBV10-3 to TRBJ2-7; TCRdb designates TRBD1, a call that cannot be tested without DNA. Germline V CDR1 and CDR2: ENHRY, SYGVKD. The CDR3 spans 12 residues. The CDR3 loop reads CAISDRADEQYF.